A single sample gave rise to the 31 T cell receptor beta chains below, sequenced in a study of blood T cell repertoires in COVID-19. The table came from immunoSEQ multiplex PCR; TCRdb's copy has only in-frame clones and leaves some out. The profile shows 350,000 to 450,000 clones, less than 85% of them singletons. The sequenced material came from peripheral blood. These receptors came from a woman aged 18-35 years with acute or convalescent COVID-19.

In this sample, this clone turned up once. This chain joins TRBV6-5 and TRBJ2-1; TRBD1 matches at 7 bases. Germline CDR1 MNHEY, CDR2 SVGAGI. The CDR3 totals 15 residues. Unmatched junction bases numbered 4, after V lost 5 bases and J lost 0 bases. The CDR3 nucleotides are TGTGCCAGCAGTAAGGACAGGAACTCCTACAATGAGCAGTTCTTC. Residues: CASSKDRNSYNEQFF.

V is TRBV10-3 and J is TRBJ2-6, with D perhaps TRBD1 (5 bases). Germline assignment: CDR1 ENHRY and CDR2 SYGVKD. Trimming shortened V by 0 bases and J by 4 bases, and 10 bases separated the two germline ends. This CDR3 has 16 residues. CDR3 DNA sequence: TGTGCCATCAGTGAGTCCTGGGGCGCCGGGGCCAACGTCCTGACTTTC. Its protein product is CAISESWGAGANVLTF.

The chain has TRBV7-8 and TRBJ2-2; D unclear. This CDR3 has 15 amino acids. The V end lost 4 bases, the J end lost 4 bases, and 13 bases lay between the germline ends. Germline lookup yields CDR1 SGHVS and CDR2 FQNEAQ. For the CDR3, the DNA is TGTGCCAGCAGCTCACGGGTTGGAGCCACCGGGGAGCTGTTTTTT. It encodes CASSSRVGATGELFF.

The chain carries TRBV11-2 and TRBJ2-5; the D gene is possibly TRBD2 (6 bases). Per germline, CDR1 SGHAT and CDR2 FQNNGV. The CDR3 sequence is 16 residues long. Trimming cost V 1 base and J 4 bases, with 16 bases left between them. This CDR3 reads CASSLGGASGPETQYF. The CDR3, as DNA: TGTGCCAGCAGCTTAGGCGGGGCTTCTGGGCCAGAGACCCAGTACTTC.

This chain links TRBV9 with TRBJ1-2; D is uncertain. CDR3 length equals 13 residues. V shed 0 bases and J shed 7 bases, with 10 bases lying between them. CDR1 and CDR2 from the germline V gene are SGDLS and YYNGEE. CDR3: CASSVAGGGGYTF. In DNA, the CDR3 is TGTGCCAGCAGCGTAGCGGGAGGTGGTGGCTACACCTTC.

The chain carries TRBV11-2 and TRBJ2-1; 14 bases map to TRBD2. This CDR3 is 16 amino acids long. The germline gives CDR1 SGHAT, CDR2 FQNNGV. The J segment lost 11 bases and the V segment lost 2 bases, leaving 8 bases of the junction unmatched. DNA for the CDR3: TGTGCCAGCAGCTTAATACGACTAGCGGGAGGGTATCAGCAGTTCTTC. Protein sequence: CASSLIRLAGGYQQFF. The full variable domain, completed using reference TRBV11-2 and TRBJ2-1, is EAGVAQSPRYKIIEKRQSVAFWCNPISGHATLYWYQQILGQGPKLLIQFQNNGVVDDSQLPKDRFSAERLKGVDSTLKIQPAKLEDSAVYLCASSLIRLAGGYQQFFGPGTRLTVL.

The chain carries TRBV19 and TRBJ2-2; D may be TRBD2 (5 bases). CDR3 length: 11 amino acids. V lost 6 bases and J lost 6, with 5 bases in between. The germline V gene encodes CDR1 LNHDA and CDR2 SQIVND (reference sequence). The chain's CDR3 is CASSGAGELFF. The CDR3 bases are TGTGCCAGTAGCGGGGCCGGGGAGCTGTTTTTT.

This clone appeared once. V usage is TRBV2 and J usage is TRBJ2-2, with D hard to call. V lost 5 bases to trimming and J lost 0 bases, with 7 bases between them. The CDR3 has 14 amino acids. Germline CDR1 reads SNHLY; CDR2 reads FYNNEI. The CDR3 DNA is TGTGCCAGCAGTACGCTAGCGAACACCGGGGAGCTGTTTTTT. Translating gives CASSTLANTGELFF.

The CDR3 loop is CASSPGAGETQYF. The CDR3 region has the DNA TGTGCCAGCAGCCCGGGAGCGGGAGAGACCCAGTACTTC. The V and J genes are TRBV7-3 and TRBJ2-5; maybe TRBD2 (6 bases). From germline, CDR1 is SGHTA and CDR2 FQGTGA. V lost 5 bases, J lost 4 bases, and 11 bases lay in between. The CDR3 extends over 13 amino acids.

The rearrangement uses TRBV19 and TRBJ1-1; D gene uncertain. The CDR3 extends over 11 amino acids. The germline V gene encodes CDR1 LNHDA and CDR2 SQIVND (reference sequence). V was cut by 9 bases and J by 6 bases, with 11 bases left in between. The CDR3 sequence: CASGLLAEAFF. The CDR3 DNA reads TGTGCCAGCGGTCTTCTGGCTGAAGCTTTCTTT.

The J gene is TRBJ2-2, the V gene TRBV11-2, with D unresolved. Germline-derived CDR1 and CDR2 are SGHAT and FQNNGV. This CDR3 comprises 12 residues. V was cut by 3 bases and J by 6 bases, with 5 bases left in between. For the CDR3, the DNA is TGTGCCAGCAGCTTTACGGCCGGGGAGCTGTTTTTT. This sequence encodes CASSFTAGELFF.

The gene calls are TRBV6-5 and TRBJ1-2, with TRBD1 matching 7 bases. The V segment lost 5 bases and the J segment 5 bases; nucleotides outside the gene matches: 11. CDR1 and CDR2 from the germline V gene are MNHEY and SVGAGI. The CDR3 sequence is 15 residues long. CDR3 DNA: TGTGCCAGCAGTCGTCGACAGGGAATAGGGTATGGCTACACCTTC. It yields the protein CASSRRQGIGYGYTF.

This rearrangement joins TRBV7-3 to TRBJ2-1, with TRBD2 matching 14 bases. The V and J ends lost 5 bases and 4 bases, in that order; junction bases with no gene match: 7. The CDR3 totals 17 residues. Per the germline V gene, CDR1 is SGHTA and CDR2 is FQGTGA. CDR3 sequence reads: CASSLERLAGGYNEQFF. CDR3 sequence (DNA): TGTGCCAGCAGCCTTGAGCGACTAGCGGGAGGGTACAATGAGCAGTTCTTC.

The V gene is TRBV19, the J gene TRBJ1-5; 8 nucleotides align to TRBD1. CDR3 length: 15 residues. Losses at the gene ends were 5 bases for V and 3 bases for J; bases not matched to a gene: 6. The germline CDR1 and CDR2 sequences are LNHDA and SQIVND (reference sequence). This chain's CDR3 is CASSFQGATNQPQHF. CDR3 in DNA: TGTGCCAGTAGTTTTCAGGGGGCGACCAATCAGCCCCAGCATTTT.

This clone appeared once. This chain uses TRBV29-1 with TRBJ1-4; TRBD1 is a possible D gene (5 bases). Germline CDR1 SQVTM, CDR2 ANQGSEA. V was pared by 0 bases and J by 8 bases, with 13 bases between. There are 14 residues in the CDR3. CDR3 DNA: TGCAGCGTTGAAGATGGGGGGGAAGAAGAAAAACTGTTTTTT. Translation gives CSVEDGGEEEKLFF.

This chain joins TRBV13 and TRBJ2-7; D uncertain. Between the trimmed V and J ends, which lost 2 bases and 2 bases, there was a span of 13 bases. The CDR3 loop spans 15 amino acids. In germline, CDR1 is PRHDT, CDR2 FYEKMQ (reference sequence). CDR3 region: CASSLRPQATYEQYF. CDR3 DNA sequence: TGTGCCAGCAGCTTACGGCCGCAGGCGACCTACGAGCAGTACTTC.

This chain uses TRBV13 with TRBJ2-3, with 9 nucleotides matching TRBD1. Germline CDR1 PRHDT, CDR2 FYEKMQ (reference sequence). V lost 4 bases and J lost 4; bases outside the gene matches: 9. The CDR3 covers 16 residues. The CDR3 DNA sequence: TGTGCCAGCAGCTCAAAACAGGGGGCGCATCCAGATACGCAGTATTTT. As protein: CASSSKQGAHPDTQYF.

The rearrangement joins TRBV27 to TRBJ1-2; the D is unclear. The germline V gene encodes CDR1 MNHEY and CDR2 SMNVEV (reference sequence). With 5 bases removed from V and 0 bases from J, the gap between germline ends came to 7 bases. This CDR3 is built from 13 residues. The CDR3 sequence is CASSPKANYGYTF. Here the CDR3 DNA reads TGTGCCAGCAGTCCTAAAGCTAACTATGGCTACACCTTC.

The CDR3 region has the DNA TGTGCCAGCAGCTTGGGGACAGGGATGGGCACAGATACGCAGTATTTT. It translates to CASSLGTGMGTDTQYF. The chain uses TRBV5-5 and TRBJ2-3; TRBD1 matches at 8 bases. CDR3 length: 16 residues. V lost 0 bases, J lost 1 base, and 4 bases stayed unmatched. Germline CDR1 is SGHKS and CDR2 is YYEKEE (reference sequence).

A single count supports this clone. The chain recombines TRBV7-8 with TRBJ2-1, with 9 bases lining up with TRBD1. The CDR3 runs to 15 residues. The germline gives CDR1 SGHVS, CDR2 FQNEAQ. The ends lost 3 bases at V and 5 bases at J; junction bases unmatched: 5. CDR3 sequence reads: CASSLGQGGDNEQFF. CDR3 in DNA: TGTGCCAGCAGCTTGGGACAGGGAGGGGACAATGAGCAGTTCTTC. The full variable domain, in which reference TRBV7-8 and TRBJ2-1 provide the parts outside the CDR3, is GAGVSQSPRYKVAKRGQDVALRCDPISGHVSLFWYQQALGQGPEFLTYFQNEAQLDKSGLPSDRFFAERPEGSVSTLKIQRTQQEDSAVYLCASSLGQGGDNEQFFGPGTRLTVL.

This rearrangement joins TRBV29-1 to TRBJ1-1; D not certain. The CDR3 consists of 13 residues. Germline CDR1 SQVTM, CDR2 ANQGSEA. V dropped 8 bases and J dropped 1 base, with 14 bases sitting between them. CDR3: CSFRLGTNTEAFF. CDR3 bases: TGCAGCTTTCGACTCGGAACGAACACTGAAGCTTTCTTT.

The rearrangement uses TRBV14 and TRBJ2-1, with D perhaps matching TRBD2 (6 bases). V lost 6 bases and J 0 bases, leaving 12 bases between the germline ends. The germline CDR1 and CDR2 sequences are SGHDN and FVKESK. This CDR3 comprises 15 residues. The CDR3 DNA reads as TGTGCCAGCAGTCGTAGCGGAAACTCCTACAATGAGCAGTTCTTC. It specifies CASSRSGNSYNEQFF.

The V and J genes are TRBV18 and TRBJ2-1, with D possibly matching TRBD2 (6 bases). CDR1 KGHSH and CDR2 LQKENI come from the germline V gene. V dropped 4 bases and J dropped 10 bases, with 17 bases sitting between them. CDR3 size: 14 residues. Written as DNA, the CDR3 is TGTGCCAGCTCACGACCTAGCGACTTAGGGGAGCAGTTCTTC. This encodes CASSRPSDLGEQFF.

The V gene is TRBV10-2, the J gene TRBJ2-2; TRBD1 matches at 7 bases. With 10 bases clipped from V and 1 base from J, the junction kept 12 bases outside the gene matches. The CDR3 is made up of 16 amino acids. Germline V gene data show CDR1 as WSHSY and CDR2 as SAAADI. The CDR3 DNA reads TGCGCCATCACCCCCGTCGGACAGGAGAACACCGGGGAGCTGTTTTTT. It translates to CAITPVGQENTGELFF.

This rearrangement joins TRBV28 to TRBJ1-1; 7 nucleotides line up with TRBD1. Germline assignment: CDR1 MDHEN and CDR2 SYDVKM. V lost 5 bases and J lost 8; bases outside the gene matches: 17. This CDR3 comprises 16 residues. The CDR3 DNA reads as TGTGCCAGCAGTATGACCTGGGACAGTAGTTCTGAAGAAGCTTTCTTT. It encodes CASSMTWDSSSEEAFF.

In this sample, this clone turned up a few times. The rearrangement uses TRBV12-5 and TRBJ2-7; unclear D gene. The CDR3 spans 14 residues. In germline, CDR1 is LGHNT, CDR2 FRNRAP. Trimming shortened V by 2 bases and J by 3 bases, and 11 bases separated the two germline ends. CDR3 DNA: TGTGCTAGTGGTTTGACCTCAGAAAACTACGAGCAGTACTTC. Amino acids: CASGLTSENYEQYF.

The CDR3 region has the DNA TGTGCCAGCAGCTTGGTAGGGACAGGGGCTTCCAATCAGCCCCAGCATTTT. It is translated as CASSLVGTGASNQPQHF. The V call is TRBV5-5, the J call TRBJ1-5, with TRBD1 identical over 10 bases. The CDR3 length is 17 residues. After removal of 0 bases from V and 3 bases from J, the junction contained 6 bases not matched to a gene. Germline CDR1 reads SGHKS; CDR2 reads YYEKEE (reference sequence).

The rearrangement joins TRBV7-9 to TRBJ2-7, with 9 positions matching TRBD1. CDR3 length equals 14 residues. With V trimmed by 5 bases and J by 5 bases, 7 bases remained unmatched. Germline V gives CDR1 SEHNR, CDR2 FQNEAQ (reference sequence). The CDR3 is CASSRRTGGDEQYF. CDR3 nucleotide sequence: TGTGCCAGCAGCCGTCGCACAGGGGGCGACGAGCAGTACTTC.

The chain uses TRBV7-6 and TRBJ1-6; 7 bases line up with TRBD1. The germline V gene has CDR1 SGHVS and CDR2 FNYEAQ. The CDR3 runs 14 residues. V dropped 5 bases and J dropped 9; count of bases not matched to a gene: 7. As DNA, the CDR3 is TGTGCCAGCAGCCCGCGGACAGGCAGTTCACCCCTCCACTTT. Its protein is CASSPRTGSSPLHF.

V is TRBV2 and J is TRBJ2-1; no definite D call. Germline V CDR1 and CDR2: SNHLY, FYNNEI. The CDR3 is 12 residues long. Trimming cost V 1 base and J 6 bases, with 4 bases left between them. CDR3 bases: TGTGCCAGCAGTGAAGAAGCCAATGAGCAGTTCTTC. Encoded protein: CASSEEANEQFF.

The chain uses TRBV2 and TRBJ2-2; 7 bases align to TRBD2. Germline lookup yields CDR1 SNHLY and CDR2 FYNNEI. The CDR3 contains 17 residues. The J segment lost 4 bases and the V segment lost 2 bases, leaving 10 bases of the junction unmatched. CDR3 in amino acids: CASSEWSSGDLTGELFF. CDR3 DNA sequence: TGTGCCAGCAGTGAATGGTCTAGCGGAGACCTCACCGGGGAGCTGTTTTTT.